This T cell receptor beta chain was recovered during a study of blood T cell repertoires in COVID-19. Study-wide background: Specimens from acute and convalescent COVID-19 originated in the United States, Italy and Spain. In each case, the material was cDNA or gDNA derived from T cells, B-cell-depleted T cells, or PBMCs.

The data were produced by immunoSEQ multiplex PCR, yet TCRdb's version contains in-frame clones alone and is incomplete. Of about 85,000 clones listed, roughly four fifths are singletons. Germline loops: CDR1 SNHLY, CDR2 FYNNEI. Trimming took 6 bases from V and 1 from J; bases not matched to a gene: 6. CDR3 length: 16 amino acids. The rearrangement uses TRBV2 and TRBJ2-2, with 9 positions matching TRBD1. This sequence was found in an elderly woman with acute or convalescent COVID-19. Sequencing was carried out using peripheral blood. CDR3 in amino acids: CASSEQGAQNTGELFF. Written as DNA, the CDR3 is TGTGCCAGCAGCGAACAGGGGGCGCAGAACACCGGGGAGCTGTTTTTT.